Detailed here is one TCR beta chain. Its specificity is not known. This record comes from a study of blood T cell dynamics during melanoma immunotherapy. Described time point: week 3, after first cycle of checkpoint inhibitor. Samples come from before therapy and from week 3 after the first blockade cycle. Here immunoSEQ multiplex PCR was the method, and the copy in TCRdb shows in-frame clones only, minus some. The data contain about 7,300 clones, 81% of them singletons. Study-wide results and limits: Clones driving repertoire changes may be melanoma-specific or general immune activation.

The germline V gene has CDR1 ENHRY and CDR2 SYGVKD. CDR3 size: 13 residues. Trimming removed 2 bases at V and 6 bases at J, with 7 bases between. Sequences were derived from blood, sampled from a patient treated with checkpoint blockade. The chain recombines TRBV10-3 with TRBJ1-4; D is unresolved. This TCR was sampled from a human donor with melanoma. The CDR3 spells CAISERSYEKLFF. The DNA for the CDR3 is TGTGCCATCAGTGAGAGATCCTATGAAAAACTGTTTTTT.